The present T cell receptor (beta chain) was sequenced within a study of Ad26.COV2.S vaccination and SARS-CoV-2 variants. This sample's treatment: roughly 18 received Ad26.COV2.S at low or high dose, single or two shots; about five received placebo; per-sample allocation not given. Day 63 following the first vaccine or placebo injection was when the samples were taken. Data came from immunoSEQ multiplex PCR; TCRdb stores just in-frame clones and leaves some out. Here the sample spans 350,000 to 450,000 clones, roughly 85% being singletons. The sample consisted of peripheral blood, taken in a trial of Ad26.COV2.S vaccine versus placebo. This TCR came from a person between 18 and 65 years old who received the Ad26.COV2.S COVID-19 vaccine or a placebo.

The CDR3 region is CARARGGPTDTQYF. As DNA, the CDR3 is TGCGCCCGCGCTCGCGGGGGGCCGACAGATACGCAGTATTTT. The J gene is TRBJ2-3, the V gene TRBV10-2; TRBD2 matches at 8 bases. Unmatched junction bases numbered 10, after V lost 11 bases and J lost 3 bases. This CDR3 comprises 14 residues. CDR1 and CDR2 (germline): WSHSY, SAAADI.